Following are 8 T cell receptor beta chains from one sample sequenced in a study of beta chain features in type 1 diabetes. Isolated RNA was reverse transcribed in full, so expressed TCRB transcripts were sequenced. Some clones are missing from TCRdb's copy, which holds only in-frame ones; the method was immunoSEQ multiplex PCR. The sample consists of hundreds of thousands of clones, 7% to 10% of them appearing once. Study results and limitations: In every one of the four CD4+ subsets, TCRB CDR3s were moderately but significantly shorter in Type 1 diabetes patients.

Their cognate antigens are unknown. The source material was central memory CD4+ T cells from blood. Receptor source: a man aged 25 to 40 with type 1 diabetes.

This clone was observed a few times. The rearrangement uses TRBV4-3 and TRBJ1-2; 10 bases line up with TRBD1. This CDR3 has 15 residues. V lost 3 bases to trimming and J lost 8 bases; unmatched junction nucleotides: 9. Germline V CDR1 and CDR2: LGHNA, YSLEER. The CDR3, as DNA: TGCGCCAGCAGCCACCAGACAGGGGGCTATCTAGGCTACACCTTC. It yields the protein CASSHQTGGYLGYTF.

The CDR3 DNA is TGTGCCAGCTGGGGCAGGGGATGGGAGCCCCAGCATTTT. It is translated as CASWGRGWEPQHF. This chain connects TRBV28 to TRBJ1-5; weak D call: TRBD1 (6 bases). CDR1 and CDR2 from the germline V gene are MDHEN and SYDVKM. This CDR3 has 13 residues. V lost 8 bases and J lost 8, with 16 bases in between. The variable domain in full, with the rest retrieved from reference TRBV28 and TRBJ1-5, is DVKVTQSSRYLVKRTGEKVFLECVQDMDHENMFWYRQDPGLGLRLIYFSYDVKMKEKGDIPEGYSVSREKKERFSLILESASTNQTSMYLCASWGRGWEPQHFGDGTRLSIL.

The CDR3 region has the DNA TGTGCCAGCAGCCCCGGACAGGGGAGAGGCTATGGCTACACCTTC. Its translation is CASSPGQGRGYGYTF. V is TRBV5-6 and J is TRBJ1-2; 9 nucleotides match TRBD1. The germline CDR1 and CDR2 sequences are SGHDT and YYEEEE. With V trimmed by 4 bases and J by 4 bases, 8 bases remained unmatched. The CDR3 contains 15 residues.

This clone has more than one count but fewer than ten. This chain joins TRBV5-1 and TRBJ2-3, with 10 positions matching TRBD1. CDR3 length: 16 residues. CDR1 SGHRS and CDR2 YFSETQ come from the germline V gene. The ends lost 4 bases at V and 3 bases at J; junction bases unmatched: 8. The CDR3 sequence: CASSSGQGVLTDTQYF. The DNA of the CDR3 is TGCGCCAGCAGCAGTGGACAGGGGGTGCTAACAGATACGCAGTATTTT.

Points on this clone: Compared with germline, one end of the junction differs, possibly owing to a read error. This chain links TRBV7-2 with TRBJ2-4, with D perhaps TRBD1 or TRBD2 (5 bases each). CDR3 size: 13 residues. Germline V gene data show CDR1 as SGHTA and CDR2 as FQGNSA. CDR3 in DNA: TGTGCCAGCAGCTACAACTCCGGGACGGCTCCTAACTTC. As protein: CASSYNSGTAPNF.

The table lists this clone with a few counts. The chain joins TRBV27 to TRBJ1-2; 7 bases are shared with TRBD1. Germline lookup yields CDR1 MNHEY and CDR2 SMNVEV (reference sequence). The CDR3 sequence is 13 residues long. V dropped 6 bases and J dropped 6; count of bases not matched to a gene: 7. The CDR3 here is CASRGRGADGYTF. The CDR3 DNA sequence: TGTGCCAGCAGGGGCAGGGGGGCCGATGGCTACACCTTC.

This clone was picked up many times. This chain connects TRBV21-1 to TRBJ1-3; the table names TRBD1, a call not compared with the DNA. TRBV21-1 is shown as a pseudogene. The CDR3 length is 15 residues. CDR3 nucleotides: TGTGCCAGCAGAAAGGGACAGATCTCTGGAAACACCATATATTTT. This translates into CASRKGQISGNTIYF.

This clone was found a few times. The genes are TRBV29-1 and TRBJ2-5, with 7 bases that match TRBD2. V lost 7 bases to trimming and J lost 1 base; unmatched junction nucleotides: 6. CDR1 is SQVTM and CDR2 is ANQGSEA in the germline V gene. The CDR3 contains 13 residues. The CDR3 DNA reads TGCAGCGCCCCAGCGGGGCTCCAAGAGACCCAGTACTTC. Encoded protein: CSAPAGLQETQYF.